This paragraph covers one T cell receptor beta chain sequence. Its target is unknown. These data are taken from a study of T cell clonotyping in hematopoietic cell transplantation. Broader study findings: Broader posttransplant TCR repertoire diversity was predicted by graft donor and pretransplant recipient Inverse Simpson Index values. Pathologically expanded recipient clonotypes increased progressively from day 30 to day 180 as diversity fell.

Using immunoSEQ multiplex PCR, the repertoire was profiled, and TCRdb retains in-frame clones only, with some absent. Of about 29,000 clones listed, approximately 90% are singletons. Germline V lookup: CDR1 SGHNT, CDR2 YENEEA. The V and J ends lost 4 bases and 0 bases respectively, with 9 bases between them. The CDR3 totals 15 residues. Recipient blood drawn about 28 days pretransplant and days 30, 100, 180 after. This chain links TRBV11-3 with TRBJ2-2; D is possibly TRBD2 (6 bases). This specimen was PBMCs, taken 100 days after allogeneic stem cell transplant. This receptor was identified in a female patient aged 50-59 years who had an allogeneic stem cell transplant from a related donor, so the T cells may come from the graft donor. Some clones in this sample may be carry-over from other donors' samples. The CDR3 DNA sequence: TGTGCCAGCAGCTACCGACTAGCGAACACCGGGGAGCTGTTTTTT. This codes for CASSYRLANTGELFF.